This section outlines one T cell receptor beta chain sequence together with its context. Assay: immunoSEQ multiplex PCR; the TCRdb copy retains only in-frame clones and omits some. This table has 80,000 to 100,000 clones, around 87% appearing once. The sample is drawn from a study of OX40 agonist ivuxolimab in advanced cancers. This CDR3 has 15 amino acids. The V gene lost 1 base and the J gene lost 3 bases, with 10 bases spanning the gap. Germline assignment: CDR1 MNHNS and CDR2 SASEGT. The chain couples TRBV6-1 to TRBJ1-5; perhaps TRBD1 as D (5 bases). Here the sequenced sample was CD4+ or CD8+ T cells sorted from blood, taken in a trial of the OX40 agonist ivuxolimab. The origin of this receptor is an adult with an advanced solid tumor such as melanoma, head and neck, liver or kidney cancer. The CDR3 DNA follows: TGTGCCAGCAGTGAAGGACAGCGGACCAATCAGCCCCAGCATTTT. Protein: CASSEGQRTNQPQHF.